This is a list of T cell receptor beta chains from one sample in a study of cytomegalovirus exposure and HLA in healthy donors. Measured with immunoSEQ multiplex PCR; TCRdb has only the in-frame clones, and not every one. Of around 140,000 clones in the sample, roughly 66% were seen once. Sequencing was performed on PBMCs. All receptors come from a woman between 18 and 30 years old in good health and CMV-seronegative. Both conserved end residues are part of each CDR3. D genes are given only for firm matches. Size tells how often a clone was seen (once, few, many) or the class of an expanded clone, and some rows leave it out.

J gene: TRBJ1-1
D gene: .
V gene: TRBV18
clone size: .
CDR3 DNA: TGTGCCAGCTCACCAAAGGCGGATGACACTGAAGCTTTCTTT
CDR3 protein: CASSPKADDTEAFF

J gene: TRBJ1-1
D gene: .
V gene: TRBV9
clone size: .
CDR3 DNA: TGTGCCAGCAGCGTAGAAACTTCAGGGGAAGCTTTCTTT
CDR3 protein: CASSVETSGEAFF

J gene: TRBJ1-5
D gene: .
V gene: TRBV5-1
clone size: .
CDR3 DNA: TGCGCCAGCAGCTTGGTCCCCACCAGCGGGAGCAATCAGCCCCAGCATTTT
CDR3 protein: CASSLVPTSGSNQPQHF

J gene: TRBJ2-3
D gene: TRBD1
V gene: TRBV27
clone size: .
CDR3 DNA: TGTGCCAGCAGTGCCGCAGGGGGCGGGTCGGCTACGCAGTATTTT
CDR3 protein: CASSAAGGGSATQYF

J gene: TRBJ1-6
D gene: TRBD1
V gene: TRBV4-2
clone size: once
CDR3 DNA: TGTGCCAGCAGCCAAGGACAGGGGGAATCCTATAATTCACCCCTCCACTTT
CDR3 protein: CASSQGQGESYNSPLHF

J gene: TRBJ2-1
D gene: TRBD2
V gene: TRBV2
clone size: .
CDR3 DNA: TGTGCCAGCCTTAGCGGGAGCAGCTACAATGAGCAGTTCTTC
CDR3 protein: CASLSGSSYNEQFF

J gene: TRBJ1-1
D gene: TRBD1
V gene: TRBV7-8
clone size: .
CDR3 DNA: TGTGCCAGCAGCCTTACCCAGGACAGGGAAGCTTTCTTT
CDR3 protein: CASSLTQDREAFF

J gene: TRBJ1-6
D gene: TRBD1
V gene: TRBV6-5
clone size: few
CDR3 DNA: TGTGCCAGCAGTCCAGACAGGGGTGTTTCCCTCCACTTT
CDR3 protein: CASSPDRGVSLHF

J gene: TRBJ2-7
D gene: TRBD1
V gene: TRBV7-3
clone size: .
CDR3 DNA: TGTGCCAGCAGTTCGGGACAGGGCCTCTACGAGCAGTACTTC
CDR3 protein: CASSSGQGLYEQYF

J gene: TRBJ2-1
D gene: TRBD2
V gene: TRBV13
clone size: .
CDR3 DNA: TGTGCCAGCAGCAAGGGACTAGCGGGAGGCCGATCGTGGTTCTTC
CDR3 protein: CASSKGLAGGRSWFF

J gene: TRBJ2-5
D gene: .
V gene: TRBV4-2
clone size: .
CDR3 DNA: TGTGCCAGCAGCCGAACTAAGGGGCAGGAGACCCAGTACTTC
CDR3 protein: CASSRTKGQETQYF

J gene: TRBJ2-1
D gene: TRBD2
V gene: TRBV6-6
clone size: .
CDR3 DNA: TGTGCCAGCACCGACTCGGGGGGTCTAAACTACAATGAGCAGTTCTTC
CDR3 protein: CASTDSGGLNYNEQFF

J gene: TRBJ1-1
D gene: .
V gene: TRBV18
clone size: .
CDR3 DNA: TGTGCCAGCTCACGAGACGTACAGGGGAACACTGAAGCTTTCTTT
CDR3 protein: CASSRDVQGNTEAFF

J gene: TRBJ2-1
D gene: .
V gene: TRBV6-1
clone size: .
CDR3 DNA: TGTGCCACCACTTGGCTAGCGTCTCACAATGAGCAGTTCTTC
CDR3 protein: CATTWLASHNEQFF

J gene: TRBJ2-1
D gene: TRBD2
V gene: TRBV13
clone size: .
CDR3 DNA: TGTGCCAGCAGCTTAATAGAAGGGACTAGCGGGAGAGCCTACCTCTACAATGAGCAGTTCTTC
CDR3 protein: CASSLIEGTSGRAYLYNEQFF

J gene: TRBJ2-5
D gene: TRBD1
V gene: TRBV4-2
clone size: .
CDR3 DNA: TGTGCCAGCGGACTGGGCGGGGACAGGGGGCAGGGAGAGACCCAGTACTTC
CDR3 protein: CASGLGGDRGQGETQYF

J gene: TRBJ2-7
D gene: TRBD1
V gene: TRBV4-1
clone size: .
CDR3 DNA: TGCGCCAGCAGCCCGGCCGGGACAGGTGGCTACGAGCAGTACTTC
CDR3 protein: CASSPAGTGGYEQYF

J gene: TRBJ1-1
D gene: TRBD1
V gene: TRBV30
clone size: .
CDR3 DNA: TGTGCCTGGAGTGTACCCGGACAGGAGATTGAAGCTTTCTTT
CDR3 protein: CAWSVPGQEIEAFF

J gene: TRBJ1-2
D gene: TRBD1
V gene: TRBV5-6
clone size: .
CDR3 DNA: TGTGCCAGCAGCGTGAAGGGGGCTGGCTATGGCTACACCTTC
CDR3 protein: CASSVKGAGYGYTF

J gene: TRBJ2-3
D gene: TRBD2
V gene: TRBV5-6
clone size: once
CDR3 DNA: TGTGCCAGCTCCCAGTGGACAAGCGGGAGGGAAGGAGATACGCAGTATTTT
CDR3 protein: CASSQWTSGREGDTQYF

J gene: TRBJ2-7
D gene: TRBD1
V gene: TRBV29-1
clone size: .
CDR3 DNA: TGCAGCGTTGTAAAGGGGACAGGTAGTTCCGAGCAGTACTTC
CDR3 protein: CSVVKGTGSSEQYF

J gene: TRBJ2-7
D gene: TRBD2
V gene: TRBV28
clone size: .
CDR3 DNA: TGTGCCAGCAATACCGGACTAGCGGAATACGAGCAGTACTTC
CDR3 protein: CASNTGLAEYEQYF

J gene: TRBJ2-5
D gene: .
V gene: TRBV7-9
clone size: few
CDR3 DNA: TGTGCCAGCAGCTTTTCCGGGAGTAAAGAGACCCAGTACTTC
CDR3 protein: CASSFSGSKETQYF

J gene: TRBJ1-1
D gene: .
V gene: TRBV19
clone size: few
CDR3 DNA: TGTGCCAGTAGTATAGTCTATAAGACTGAAGCTTTCTTT
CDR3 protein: CASSIVYKTEAFF

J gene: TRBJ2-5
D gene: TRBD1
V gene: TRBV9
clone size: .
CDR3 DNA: TGTGCCAGCAGTCTCTCGGGACAGGGGCCGGAGACCCAGTACTTC
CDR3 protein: CASSLSGQGPETQYF

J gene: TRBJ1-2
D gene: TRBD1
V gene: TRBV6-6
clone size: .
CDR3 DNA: TGTGCCAGCAGCCTTGGACAGGGCTTTCCTAACTATGGCTACACCTTC
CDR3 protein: CASSLGQGFPNYGYTF

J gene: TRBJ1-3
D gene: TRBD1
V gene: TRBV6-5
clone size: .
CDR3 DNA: TGTGCCAGCAGTTCCACAGGGGTAAAGGGAAACACCATATATTTT
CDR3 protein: CASSSTGVKGNTIYF

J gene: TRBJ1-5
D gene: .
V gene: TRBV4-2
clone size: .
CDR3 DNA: TGTGCCAGCAGCCAACAGGGGCTGGCTCAGCCCCAGCATTTT
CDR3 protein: CASSQQGLAQPQHF

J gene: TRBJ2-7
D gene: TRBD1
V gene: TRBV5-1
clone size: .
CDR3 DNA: TGCGCCAGCAGCTTATATGGGACAGGGGCACCGGGGGACTACGAGCAGTACTTC
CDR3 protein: CASSLYGTGAPGDYEQYF

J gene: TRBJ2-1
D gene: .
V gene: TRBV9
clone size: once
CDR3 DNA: TGTGCCAGCCGAGCGGCCGGGTCGGCCTACAATGAGCAGTTCTTC
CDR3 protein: CASRAAGSAYNEQFF

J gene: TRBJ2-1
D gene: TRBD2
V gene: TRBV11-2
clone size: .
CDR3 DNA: TGTGCCGGATCCTCTAGCGGGAGGGCCGGTGGTGAGCAGTTCTTC
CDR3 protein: CAGSSSGRAGGEQFF

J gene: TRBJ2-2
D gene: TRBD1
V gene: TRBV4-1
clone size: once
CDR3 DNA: TGCGCCAGCAGCCAAGAGTATCGGTTAACAGGGGCTAACACCGGGGAGCTGTTTTTT
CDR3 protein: CASSQEYRLTGANTGELFF

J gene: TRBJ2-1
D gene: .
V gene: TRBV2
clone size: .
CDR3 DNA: TGTGCCAGCAGTGAAGGTGAAGACTATTGGGATGAGCAGTTCTTC
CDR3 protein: CASSEGEDYWDEQFF

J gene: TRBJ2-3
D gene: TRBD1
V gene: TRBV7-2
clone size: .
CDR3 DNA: TGTGCCAGCAGCTTCGACAGGGAAGTTGATACGCAGTATTTT
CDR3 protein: CASSFDREVDTQYF

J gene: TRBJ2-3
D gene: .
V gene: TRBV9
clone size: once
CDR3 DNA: TGTGCCAGCAGCGTAGACCGGGGGGCTACAGATACGCAGTATTTT
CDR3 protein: CASSVDRGATDTQYF

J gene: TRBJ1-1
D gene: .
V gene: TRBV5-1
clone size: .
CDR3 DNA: TGCGCCAGCAGCGCAGACAAGGAACGGCCTGAAGCTTTCTTT
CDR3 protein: CASSADKERPEAFF

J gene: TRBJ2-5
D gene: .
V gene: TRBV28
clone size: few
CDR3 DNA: TGTGCCAGCAGTTGGGGGCCAGGAGAATCTAGCCAAGAGACCCAGTACTTC
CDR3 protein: CASSWGPGESSQETQYF

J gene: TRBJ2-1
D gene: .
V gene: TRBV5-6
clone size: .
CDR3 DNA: TGTGCCAGCACCCCTCGACAGGGAGGATACAATGAGCAGTTCTTC
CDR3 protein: CASTPRQGGYNEQFF

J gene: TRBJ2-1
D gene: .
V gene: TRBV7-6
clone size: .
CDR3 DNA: TGTGCCAGCAGCCCGACTGGAACCACAATTGGGCAGTTCTTC
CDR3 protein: CASSPTGTTIGQFF

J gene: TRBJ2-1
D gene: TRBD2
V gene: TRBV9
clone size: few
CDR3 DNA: TGTGCCAGCAGCGTAGGAACCGGGACTAACTCCTACAATGAGCAGTTCTTC
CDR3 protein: CASSVGTGTNSYNEQFF

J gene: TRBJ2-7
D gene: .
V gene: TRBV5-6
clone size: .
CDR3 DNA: TGTGCCAGCAGCCCAATACTACCAGACAGATACGAGCAGTACTTC
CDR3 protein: CASSPILPDRYEQYF

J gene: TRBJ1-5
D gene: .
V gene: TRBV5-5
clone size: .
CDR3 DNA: TGTGCCAGCAGCTTGGCAAGCGGTCAGCCCCAGCATTTT
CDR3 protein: CASSLASGQPQHF

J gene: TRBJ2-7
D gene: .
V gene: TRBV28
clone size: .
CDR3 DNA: TGTGCCAGCACCCTGGGAGTTTGGGAGCCTTACGAGCAGTACTTC
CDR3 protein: CASTLGVWEPYEQYF

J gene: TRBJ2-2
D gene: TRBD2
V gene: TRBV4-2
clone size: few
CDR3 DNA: TGTGCCAGCAGCAATAAGGGGTATAGCGGGGGGCCCACCGGGGAGCTGTTTTTT
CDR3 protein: CASSNKGYSGGPTGELFF

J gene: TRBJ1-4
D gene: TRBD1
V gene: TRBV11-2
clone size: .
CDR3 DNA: TGTGCCAGCAGCTTATGGGGGGACAGGCGGGGTGAAAAACTGTTTTTT
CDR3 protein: CASSLWGDRRGEKLFF

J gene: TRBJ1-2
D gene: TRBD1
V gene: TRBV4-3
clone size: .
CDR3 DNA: TGCGCCAGCAGCCAAGCCTTAGGGACAGGGGTCGGCTACACCTTC
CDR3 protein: CASSQALGTGVGYTF

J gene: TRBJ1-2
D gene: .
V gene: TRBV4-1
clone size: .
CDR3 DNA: TGCGCCAGCAGCCAAGACGGGCAGGGGATCTATGGCTACACCTTC
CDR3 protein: CASSQDGQGIYGYTF

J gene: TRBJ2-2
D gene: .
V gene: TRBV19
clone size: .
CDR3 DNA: TGTGCCAGTAGTCTGCTAGCACTAACCGGGGAGCTGTTTTTT
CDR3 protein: CASSLLALTGELFF

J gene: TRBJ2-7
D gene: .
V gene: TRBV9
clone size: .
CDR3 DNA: TGTGCCAGCAGCGCCGGGGACAACCCCTACGAGCAGTACTTC
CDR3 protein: CASSAGDNPYEQYF

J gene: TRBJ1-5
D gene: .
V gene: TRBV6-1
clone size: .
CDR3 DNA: TGTGCCAGCAGTGAACGTCCCAGGGGTATGGATCAGCCCCAGCATTTT
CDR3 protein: CASSERPRGMDQPQHF

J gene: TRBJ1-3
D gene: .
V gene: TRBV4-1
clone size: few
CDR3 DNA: TGTGCCAGCAGCCAAGCCGCAGGGCCTGGAAACACCATATATTTT
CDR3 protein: CASSQAAGPGNTIYF

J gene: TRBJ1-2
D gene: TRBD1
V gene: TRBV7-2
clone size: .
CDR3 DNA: TGTGCCAGCAGTCGTCCTCCGGGACAGGGGAGAGGCTACACCTTC
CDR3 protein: CASSRPPGQGRGYTF

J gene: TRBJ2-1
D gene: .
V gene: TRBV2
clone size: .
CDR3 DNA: TGTGCCAGCAGTGGGGCAACTAGTTTTTCCTACAATGAGCAGTTCTTC
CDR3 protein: CASSGATSFSYNEQFF